The rows below give T cell receptor beta chains drawn from one sample of a study of blood T cell repertoires in COVID-19. Profiled with immunoSEQ multiplex PCR; TCRdb holds only in-frame clones, not every one. The sample holds 88,000 or so clones, 86% seen once. Sequencing used peripheral blood. All receptors come from a man between 60 and 75 years old with acute or convalescent COVID-19. The conserved cysteine and the conserved F or W are not part of the CDR3 here.

v_gene	j_gene	CDR3aa
TRBV5-1	TRBJ2-7	ASSMEGASSYEQY
TRBV27	TRBJ1-4	ASRRDRVPNEKLF
TRBV30	TRBJ1-3	ACHMSGGNTIY
TRBV9	TRBJ2-2	ASSVSGGPYTGELF
TRBV3-1/TRBV3-2	TRBJ1-1	ASREPPNRDRLFSNTEAF
TRBV6-2/TRBV6-3	TRBJ1-2	ASSYSPTAGGGT
TRBV29-1	TRBJ1-1	SVAGYTEAF
TRBV15	TRBJ1-2	ATSKNDRDHGYT
TRBV15	TRBJ2-4	ATSRSGLSNIQY
TRBV5-1	TRBJ2-7	ASSDGLAGAYEQY
TRBV6-5	TRBJ1-1	ASGQRNTEAF
TRBV7-8	TRBJ2-2	ASSPLISGTSGTGELF
TRBV15	TRBJ1-1	ATRGGYTEAF
TRBV6-6	TRBJ1-5	ASSLPGTVSTRNQPQH
TRBV2	TRBJ2-6	ASSSQGISGANVLT
TRBV3-1/TRBV3-2	TRBJ2-1	ASSQVGPGTGHNYNEQF
TRBV19	TRBJ2-6	ASSIVGQGALSGANVLT
TRBV6-5	TRBJ1-2	ASRMSGGNYGYT
TRBV5-1	TRBJ2-5	ASSSGGDQETQY
TRBV5-4	TRBJ1-2	ASSGGDRIYGYT
TRBV10-3	TRBJ1-4	AISDRTNEKLF
TRBV14	TRBJ1-2	ASSQPHGSMNGYT
TRBV30	TRBJ1-5	AWSVRQGDQPQH
TRBV6-2/TRBV6-3	TRBJ2-7	ASSYSLAGWEY
TRBV18	TRBJ1-6	ASSPSTGGGSTYSPLH
TRBV19	TRBJ1-6	ASSRGGGYNSPLH
TRBV11-2	TRBJ1-6	ASSLRDRGSPLH
TRBV20-1	TRBJ2-5	SASVIADVQETQY
TRBV7-3	TRBJ1-1	ASSLTDRGRTEAF
TRBV30	TRBJ2-5	AWSLAGQETQY
TRBV29-1	TRBJ2-7	SVSLGNEQY
TRBV29-1	TRBJ2-5	SVASGTGYETQY
TRBV6-5	TRBJ1-1	ASIAQQNTEAF
TRBV21-1	TRBJ2-3	ASSKATSQGPRTDTQY
TRBV14	TRBJ2-5	ASSQSRVTTQY
TRBV5-1	TRBJ1-2	ASSSSRGYT
TRBV27	TRBJ2-2	ASSIQGRELF
TRBV5-6	TRBJ2-3	ASSPEGDWGTDTQY
TRBV5-6	TRBJ2-2	ASSRDSNTGELF
TRBV7-6	TRBJ2-1	ASSPTSGGYNEQF
TRBV19	TRBJ2-1	ASTGAGSYNEQF
TRBV18	TRBJ2-7	ASSPLGYEQY
TRBV24-1	TRBJ1-5	ATSDGQGVDQPQH
TRBV5-4	TRBJ1-4	ASSLHRDRGSTNEKLF
TRBV6-2/TRBV6-3	TRBJ1-6	ASSYSRTASSYNSPLH
TRBV27	TRBJ1-2	ASSLGQGVYGYT
TRBV3-1/TRBV3-2	TRBJ2-1	ASSQASGGYNEQF
TRBV11-2	TRBJ2-3	ASSLTGTSGGRDTQY
TRBV29-1	TRBJ1-2	SVEQSYGYT
TRBV29-1	TRBJ2-7	SVYSSEISYEQY
TRBV5-4	TRBJ2-7	ASSSKTSGAYEQY
TRBV6-1	TRBJ1-2	ASSELSTTGYGYT
TRBV6-1	TRBJ1-2	ASSETDRDRVIGNYGYT